This T cell receptor beta chain stems from a study of graft-versus-host responses after intestinal transplantation. Study at large: Isolated intestinal, liver-intestinal, or multivisceral transplants had been given to the recipients. Study findings and constraints: GvH clones detected in recipient marrow included some appearing first in ileum or blood.

CDR3 length: 17 residues. The junction had 17 bases not matched to a gene; V was cut back by 7 bases and J by 3 bases. The V gene's germline CDR1 is LNHDA and CDR2 SQIVND (reference sequence). As regards this clone: The antigen is not known.

Only in-frame clones appear in the TCRdb table, and some are missing; sequencing was by immunoSEQ multiplex PCR. The table has approximately 90,000 clones, 80% to 95% seen once. The TCR sequence derives from a human donor who was the organ donor for an intestinal transplant. V usage is TRBV19 and J usage is TRBJ1-2; 7 bases are shared with TRBD1. The sample in question was unstimulated CD8+ T cells sorted from spleen or lymph node cells, obtained before transplant. The CDR3 protein is CASKRSRGTAFDYGYTF. The CDR3 DNA is TGTGCCAGTAAGCGCTCACGGGGGACAGCTTTCGACTATGGCTACACCTTC.